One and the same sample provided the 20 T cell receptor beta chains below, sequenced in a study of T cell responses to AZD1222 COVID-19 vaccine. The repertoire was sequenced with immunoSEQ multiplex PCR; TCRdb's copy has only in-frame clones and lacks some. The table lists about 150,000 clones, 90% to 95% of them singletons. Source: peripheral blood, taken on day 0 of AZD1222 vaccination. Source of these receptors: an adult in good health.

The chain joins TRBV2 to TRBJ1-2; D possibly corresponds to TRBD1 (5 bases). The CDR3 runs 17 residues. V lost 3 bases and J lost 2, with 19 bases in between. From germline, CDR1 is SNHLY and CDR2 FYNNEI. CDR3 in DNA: TGTGCCAGCAGTGAGCAGGGCATCATTATAATGAACTATGGCTACACCTTC. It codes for CASSEQGIIIMNYGYTF.

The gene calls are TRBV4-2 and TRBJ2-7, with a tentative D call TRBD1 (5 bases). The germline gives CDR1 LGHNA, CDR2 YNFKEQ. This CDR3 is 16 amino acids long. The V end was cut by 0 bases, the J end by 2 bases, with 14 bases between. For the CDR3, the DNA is TGTGCCAGCAGCCAAGAGTGGGGCAATGACGCCTACGAGCAGTACTTC. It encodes CASSQEWGNDAYEQYF.

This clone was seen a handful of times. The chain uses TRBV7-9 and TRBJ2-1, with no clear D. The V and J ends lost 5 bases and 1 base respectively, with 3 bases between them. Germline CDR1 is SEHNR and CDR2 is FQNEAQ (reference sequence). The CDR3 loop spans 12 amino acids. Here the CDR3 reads CASSPSYNEQFF. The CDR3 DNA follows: TGTGCCAGCAGCCCGTCCTACAATGAGCAGTTCTTC.

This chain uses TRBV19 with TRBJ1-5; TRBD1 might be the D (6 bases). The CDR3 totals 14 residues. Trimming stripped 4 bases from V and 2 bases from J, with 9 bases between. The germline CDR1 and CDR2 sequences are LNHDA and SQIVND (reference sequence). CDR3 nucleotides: TGTGCCAGTAGTACTTACAGGGGCAATCAGCCCCAGCATTTT. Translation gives CASSTYRGNQPQHF.

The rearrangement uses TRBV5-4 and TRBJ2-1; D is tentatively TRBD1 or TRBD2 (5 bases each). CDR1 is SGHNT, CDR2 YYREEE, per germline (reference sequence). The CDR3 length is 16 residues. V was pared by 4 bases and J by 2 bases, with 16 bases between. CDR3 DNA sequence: TGTGCCAGCAGCCAGACGGGGCGGACCACCTACAATGAGCAGTTCTTC. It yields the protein CASSQTGRTTYNEQFF.

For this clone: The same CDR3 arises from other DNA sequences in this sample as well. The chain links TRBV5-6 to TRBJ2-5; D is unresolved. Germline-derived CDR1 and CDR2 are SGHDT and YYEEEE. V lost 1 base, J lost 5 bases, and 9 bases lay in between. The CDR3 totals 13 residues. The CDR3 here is CASSLRNGETQYF. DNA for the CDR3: TGTGCCAGCAGCTTGCGTAATGGGGAGACCCAGTACTTC.

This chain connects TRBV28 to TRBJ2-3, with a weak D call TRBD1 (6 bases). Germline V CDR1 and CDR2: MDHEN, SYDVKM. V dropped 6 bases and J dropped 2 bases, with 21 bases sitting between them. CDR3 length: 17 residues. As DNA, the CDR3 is TGTGCCAGCAGCCCCATGTGGCAGGGGAATTACACAGATACGCAGTATTTT. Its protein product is CASSPMWQGNYTDTQYF.

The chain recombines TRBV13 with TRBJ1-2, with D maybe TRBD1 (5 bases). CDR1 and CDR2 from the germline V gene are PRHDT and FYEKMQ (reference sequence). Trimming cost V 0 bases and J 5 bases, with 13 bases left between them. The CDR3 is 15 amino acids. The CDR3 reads CASSLGVSGLYGYTF. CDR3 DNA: TGTGCCAGCAGCTTAGGAGTATCGGGGCTATATGGCTACACCTTC.

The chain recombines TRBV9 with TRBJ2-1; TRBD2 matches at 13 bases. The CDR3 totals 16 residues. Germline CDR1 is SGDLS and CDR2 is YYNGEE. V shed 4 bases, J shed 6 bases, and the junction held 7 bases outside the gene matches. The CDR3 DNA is TGTGCCAGCAGCACCTTGGGACTAGCGGGGCTCAATGAGCAGTTCTTC. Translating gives CASSTLGLAGLNEQFF.

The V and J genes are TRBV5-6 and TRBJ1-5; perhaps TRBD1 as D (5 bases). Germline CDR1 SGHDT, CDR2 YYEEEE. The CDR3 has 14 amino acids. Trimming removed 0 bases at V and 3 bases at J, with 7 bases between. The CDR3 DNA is TGTGCCAGCAGCTTGGGGGGGACCAATCAGCCCCAGCATTTT. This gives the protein CASSLGGTNQPQHF.

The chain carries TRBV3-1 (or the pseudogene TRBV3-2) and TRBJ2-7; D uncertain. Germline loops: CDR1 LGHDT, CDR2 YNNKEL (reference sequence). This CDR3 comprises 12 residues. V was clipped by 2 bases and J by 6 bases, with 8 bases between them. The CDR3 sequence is CASSQSVAEQYF. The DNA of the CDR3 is TGTGCCAGCAGCCAAAGTGTTGCCGAGCAGTACTTC.

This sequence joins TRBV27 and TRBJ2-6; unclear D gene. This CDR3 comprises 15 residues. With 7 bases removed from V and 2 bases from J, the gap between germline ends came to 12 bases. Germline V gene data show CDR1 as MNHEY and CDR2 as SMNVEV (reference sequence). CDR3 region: CASTKDDPGANVLTF. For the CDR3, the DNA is TGTGCCAGCACCAAGGACGACCCTGGGGCCAACGTCCTGACTTTC.

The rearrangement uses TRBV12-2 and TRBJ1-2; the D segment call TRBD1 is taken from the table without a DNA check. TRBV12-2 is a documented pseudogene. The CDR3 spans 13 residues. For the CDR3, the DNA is TGTGCAAGTCGCCCAAAGGGGTCCTATGGCTACACCTTC. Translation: CASRPKGSYGYTF.

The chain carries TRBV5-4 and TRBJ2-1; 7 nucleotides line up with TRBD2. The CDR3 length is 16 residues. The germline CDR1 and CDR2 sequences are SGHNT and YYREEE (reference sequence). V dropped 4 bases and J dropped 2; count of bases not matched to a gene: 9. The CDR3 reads CASSQPVLATYNEQFF. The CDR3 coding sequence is TGTGCCAGCAGCCAGCCTGTACTAGCGACCTACAATGAGCAGTTCTTC.

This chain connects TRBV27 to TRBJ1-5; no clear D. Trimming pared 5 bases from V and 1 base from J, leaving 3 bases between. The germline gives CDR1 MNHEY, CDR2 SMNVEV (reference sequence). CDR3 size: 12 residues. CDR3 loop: CASSHSNQPQHF. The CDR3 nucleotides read TGTGCCAGCAGTCACAGCAATCAGCCCCAGCATTTT.

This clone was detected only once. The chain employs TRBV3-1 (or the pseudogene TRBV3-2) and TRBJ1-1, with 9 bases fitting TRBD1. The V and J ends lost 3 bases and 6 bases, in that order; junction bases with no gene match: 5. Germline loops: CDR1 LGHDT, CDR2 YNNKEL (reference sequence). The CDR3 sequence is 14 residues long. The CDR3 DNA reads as TGTGCCAGCAGCCACGGACAGGGGTCTTCTGAAGCTTTCTTT. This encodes CASSHGQGSSEAFF.

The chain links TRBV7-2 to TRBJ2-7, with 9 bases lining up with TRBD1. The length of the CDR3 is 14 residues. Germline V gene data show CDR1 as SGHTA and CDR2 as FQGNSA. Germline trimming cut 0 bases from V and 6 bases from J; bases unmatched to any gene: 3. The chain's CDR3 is CASSLAPGQGEQYF. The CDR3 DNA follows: TGTGCCAGCAGCTTAGCGCCGGGACAGGGCGAGCAGTACTTC. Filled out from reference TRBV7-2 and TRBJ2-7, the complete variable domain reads GAGVSQSPSNKVTEKGKDVELRCDPISGHTALYWYRQSLGQGLEFLIYFQGNSAPDKSGLPSDRFSAERTGGSVSTLTIQRTQQEDSAVYLCASSLAPGQGEQYFGPGTRLTVT.

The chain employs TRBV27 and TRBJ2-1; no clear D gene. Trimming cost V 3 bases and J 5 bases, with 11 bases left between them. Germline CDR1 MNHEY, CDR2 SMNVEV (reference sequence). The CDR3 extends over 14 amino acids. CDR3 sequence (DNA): TGTGCCAGCAGTTTCGTAGGGTTGGACAATGAGCAGTTCTTC. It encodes CASSFVGLDNEQFF.

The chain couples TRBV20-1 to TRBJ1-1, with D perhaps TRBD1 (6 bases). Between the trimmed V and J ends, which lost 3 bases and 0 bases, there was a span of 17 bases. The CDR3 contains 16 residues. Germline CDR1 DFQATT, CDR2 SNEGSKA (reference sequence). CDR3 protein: CSASGQGPLMNTEAFF. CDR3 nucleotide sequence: TGCAGTGCTAGTGGGCAGGGGCCTCTCATGAACACTGAAGCTTTCTTT.

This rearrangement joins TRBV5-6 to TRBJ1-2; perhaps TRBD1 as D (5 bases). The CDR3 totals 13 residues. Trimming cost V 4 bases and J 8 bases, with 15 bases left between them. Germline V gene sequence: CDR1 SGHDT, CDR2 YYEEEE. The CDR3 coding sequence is TGTGCCAGCAGCCAGACGGCAGGGCGGGGCTACACCTTC. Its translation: CASSQTAGRGYTF. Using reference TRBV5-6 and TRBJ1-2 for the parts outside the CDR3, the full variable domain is DAGVTQSPTHLIKTRGQQVTLRCSPKSGHDTVSWYQQALGQGPQFIFQYYEEEERQRGNFPDRFSGHQFPNYSSELNVNALLLGDSALYLCASSQTAGRGYTFGSGTRLTVV.